The 5 T cell receptor beta chains reported below all come from one sample, sequenced in a study of blood T cell repertoires in COVID-19. Assay: immunoSEQ multiplex PCR; the TCRdb copy retains only in-frame clones and omits some. Here the sample spans under 120,000 clones, more than 80% being singletons. Sequenced sample: peripheral blood. All receptors derive from a woman older than 75 with acute or convalescent COVID-19.

The chain uses TRBV5-4 and TRBJ2-2; 8 bases are a match to TRBD1. Trimming took 3 bases from V and 4 from J; bases not matched to a gene: 8. The germline gives CDR1 SGHNT, CDR2 YYREEE (reference sequence). This CDR3 has 16 residues. As DNA, the CDR3 is TGTGCCAGCAGCTCAGGGGGCGCTGGTAGCACCGGGGAGCTGTTTTTT. Amino acids: CASSSGGAGSTGELFF.

The chain carries TRBV6-5 and TRBJ1-1; no definite D call. The ends were cut back, 1 base at V and 2 bases at J, with 11 bases in the middle. Germline V gives CDR1 MNHEY, CDR2 SVGAGI. The CDR3 runs to 15 residues. The chain's CDR3 is CASSYLGRGNTEAFF. The CDR3 DNA reads as TGTGCCAGCAGTTACTTAGGGAGAGGAAACACTGAAGCTTTCTTT.

The V call is TRBV7-9, the J call TRBJ2-7; D uncertain. Germline V lookup: CDR1 SEHNR, CDR2 FQNEAQ (reference sequence). With 4 bases removed from V and 6 bases from J, the gap between germline ends came to 13 bases. CDR3 size: 13 residues. This CDR3 is CASSWSSLSEQYF. For the CDR3, the DNA is TGTGCCAGCAGCTGGAGTAGCCTATCCGAGCAGTACTTC. The full variable domain, with the rest looked up from reference TRBV7-9 and TRBJ2-7, is DTGVSQNPRHKITKRGQNVTFRCDPISEHNRLYWYRQTLGQGPEFLTYFQNEAQLEKSRLLSDRFSAERPKGSFSTLEIQRTEQGDSAMYLCASSWSSLSEQYFGPGTRLTVT.

The V gene is TRBV10-3, the J gene TRBJ2-7; a weak D match, TRBD2 (5 bases). The CDR3 spans 13 residues. Germline CDR1 is ENHRY and CDR2 is SYGVKD. Trimming left V 5 bases short and J 7 bases short, with 15 bases between. The CDR3 DNA follows: TGTGCCATCAGTATAACCCTAGGGAGAGAGCAGTACTTC. This sequence encodes CAISITLGREQYF.

The chain has TRBV27 and TRBJ1-1; D unclear. Trimming left V 5 bases short and J 2 bases short, with 15 bases between. Germline V gene data show CDR1 as MNHEY and CDR2 as SMNVEV (reference sequence). This CDR3 has 15 residues. This CDR3 is CASSPLGGANTEAFF. Written as DNA, the CDR3 is TGTGCCAGCAGTCCCTTGGGAGGAGCCAACACTGAAGCTTTCTTT.